The 5 T cell receptor beta chains below all came from one sample that was sequenced in a study of blood T cell repertoires in COVID-19. Assay: immunoSEQ multiplex PCR; the TCRdb copy retains only in-frame clones and omits some. The data hold under 250,000 clones, with around four fifths observed a single time. Sample: peripheral blood. The receptors were sampled from a woman aged 50 to 65 with acute or convalescent COVID-19.

The sample holds a few counts of this clone. The chain has TRBV5-1 and TRBJ1-1, with a possible D match to TRBD1 (6 bases). CDR3 length equals 14 residues. Germline values: CDR1 SGHRS, CDR2 YFSETQ. Trimming pared 2 bases from V and 2 bases from J, leaving 10 bases between. CDR3 in amino acids: CASSFTTGNTEAFF. CDR3 DNA sequence: TGCGCCAGCAGCTTTACGACAGGCAACACTGAAGCTTTCTTT.

V usage is TRBV4-2 and J usage is TRBJ2-5, with TRBD1 matching over 11 bases. The V gene's germline CDR1 is LGHNA and CDR2 YNFKEQ. This CDR3 is built from 19 residues. The J segment lost 5 bases and the V segment lost 3 bases, leaving 17 bases of the junction unmatched. CDR3: CASSHPIPGQGVSGETQYF. In nucleotides, the CDR3 is TGTGCCAGCAGCCACCCTATCCCGGGACAGGGGGTCTCAGGTGAGACCCAGTACTTC.

The chain carries TRBV5-1 and TRBJ2-7, with 13 bases lining up with TRBD2. The CDR3 loop spans 18 amino acids. Germline CDR1 SGHRS, CDR2 YFSETQ. V shed 0 bases and J 4 bases; nucleotides not matched to a gene: 10. CDR3 amino acids: CASSLGLAGGPGLYEQYF. CDR3 DNA sequence: TGCGCCAGCAGCTTGGGACTAGCGGGAGGCCCAGGATTGTACGAGCAGTACTTC.

V is TRBV28 and J is TRBJ2-5; TRBD1 matches at 8 bases. The junction had 9 bases not matched to a gene; V was cut back by 6 bases and J by 0 bases. The germline gives CDR1 MDHEN, CDR2 SYDVKM. This CDR3 comprises 16 residues. DNA for the CDR3: TGTGCCAGCAGGGGTACCGGGACAGGTCACCAAGAGACCCAGTACTTC. It specifies CASRGTGTGHQETQYF.

This clone came up once. CDR3 amino acids: CASSLSPGSGSTDTQYF. DNA for the CDR3: TGTGCCAGCAGCCTGTCTCCCGGGAGTGGTAGCACAGATACGCAGTATTTT. The chain uses TRBV7-6 and TRBJ2-3, with a possible D match to TRBD2 (6 bases). This CDR3 has 17 amino acids. Trimming cost V 5 bases and J 0 bases, with 18 bases left between them. Germline V CDR1 and CDR2: SGHVS, FNYEAQ. Together with reference TRBV7-6 and TRBJ2-3, the CDR3 gives the full variable domain: GAGVSQSPRYKVTKRGQDVALRCDPISGHVSLYWYRQALGQGPEFLTYFNYEAQQDKSGLPNDRFSAERPEGSISTLTIQRTEQRDSAMYRCASSLSPGSGSTDTQYFGPGTRLTVL.